This T cell receptor (beta chain) is from a study of blood T cell repertoires in COVID-19. Assay: immunoSEQ multiplex PCR; the TCRdb copy retains only in-frame clones and omits some. The data hold about 310,000 clones, with 85% to 90% observed a single time. Enrolment of Seattle patients took place during active infection, and they were followed longitudinally. Sequencing was carried out using peripheral blood. The receptor was derived from a woman aged 30 to 39 with COVID-19, enrolled during active disease.

CDR3 amino acids: CATTDRQVASRTEAFF. DNA for the CDR3: TGTGCCACCACAGACCGACAGGTCGCTAGCCGCACTGAAGCTTTCTTT. V usage is TRBV7-9 and J usage is TRBJ1-1, with D maybe TRBD1 (6 bases). This CDR3 region has 16 residues. Germline CDR1 is SEHNR and CDR2 is FQNEAQ (reference sequence). V lost 10 bases and J 4 bases, leaving 25 bases between the germline ends.